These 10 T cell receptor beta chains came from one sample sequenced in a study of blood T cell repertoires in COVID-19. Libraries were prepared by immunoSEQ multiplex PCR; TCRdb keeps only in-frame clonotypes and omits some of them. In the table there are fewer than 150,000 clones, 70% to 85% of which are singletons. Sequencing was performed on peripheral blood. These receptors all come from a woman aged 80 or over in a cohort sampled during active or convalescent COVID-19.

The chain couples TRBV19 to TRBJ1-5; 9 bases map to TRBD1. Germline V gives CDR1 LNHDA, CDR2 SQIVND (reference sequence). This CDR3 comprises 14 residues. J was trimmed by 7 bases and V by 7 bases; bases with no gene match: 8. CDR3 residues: CASTGQGVWQPQHF. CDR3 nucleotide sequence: TGTGCCAGTACGGGACAGGGTGTATGGCAGCCCCAGCATTTT.

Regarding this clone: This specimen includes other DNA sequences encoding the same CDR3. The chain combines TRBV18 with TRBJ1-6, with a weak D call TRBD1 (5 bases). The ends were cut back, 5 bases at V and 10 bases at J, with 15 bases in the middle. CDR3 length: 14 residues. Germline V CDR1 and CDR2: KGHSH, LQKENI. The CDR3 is CASSARDSRSPLHF. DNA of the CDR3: TGTGCCAGCTCAGCTCGGGACTCACGGTCACCCCTCCACTTT.

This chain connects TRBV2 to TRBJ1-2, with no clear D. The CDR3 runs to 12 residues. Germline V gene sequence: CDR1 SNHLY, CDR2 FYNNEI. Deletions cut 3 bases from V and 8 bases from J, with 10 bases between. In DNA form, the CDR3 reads TGTGCCAGCAGTGACGCAGGCAGGGGCTACACCTTC. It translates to CASSDAGRGYTF.

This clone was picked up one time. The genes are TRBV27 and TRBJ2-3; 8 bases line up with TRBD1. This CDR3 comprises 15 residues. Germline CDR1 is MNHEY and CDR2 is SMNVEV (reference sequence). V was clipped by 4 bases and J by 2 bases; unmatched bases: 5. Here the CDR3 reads CASSSPRGPTDTQYF. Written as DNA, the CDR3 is TGTGCCAGCAGTTCGCCCAGGGGGCCCACAGATACGCAGTATTTT.

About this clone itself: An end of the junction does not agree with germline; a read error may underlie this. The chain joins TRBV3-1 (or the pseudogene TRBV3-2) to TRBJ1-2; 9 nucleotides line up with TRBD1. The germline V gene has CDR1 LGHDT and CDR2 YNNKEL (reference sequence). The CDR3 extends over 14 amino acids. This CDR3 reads CAGSPRTGDYGYTF. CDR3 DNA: TGTGCCGGCAGCCCTCGGACAGGGGACTATGGCTACACCTTC.

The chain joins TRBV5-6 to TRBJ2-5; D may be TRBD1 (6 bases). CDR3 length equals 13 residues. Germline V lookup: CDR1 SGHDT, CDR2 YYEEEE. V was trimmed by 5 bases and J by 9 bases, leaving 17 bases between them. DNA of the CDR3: TGTGCCAGCAGAATACAGGGCTGGCAGCCCCAGTACTTC. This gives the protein CASRIQGWQPQYF.

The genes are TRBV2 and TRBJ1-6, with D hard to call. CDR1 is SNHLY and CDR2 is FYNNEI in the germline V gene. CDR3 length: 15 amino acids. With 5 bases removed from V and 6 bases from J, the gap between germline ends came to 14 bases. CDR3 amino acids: CASSLAGGLNSPLHF. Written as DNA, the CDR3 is TGTGCCAGCAGTTTGGCTGGAGGCCTTAATTCACCCCTCCACTTT.

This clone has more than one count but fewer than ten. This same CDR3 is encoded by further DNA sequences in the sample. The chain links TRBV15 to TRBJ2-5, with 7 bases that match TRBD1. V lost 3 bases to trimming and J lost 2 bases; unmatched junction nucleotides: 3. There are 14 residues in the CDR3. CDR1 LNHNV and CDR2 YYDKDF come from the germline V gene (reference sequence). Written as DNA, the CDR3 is TGTGCCACCAGCAGGGACAGGCTGCAAGAGACCCAGTACTTC. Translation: CATSRDRLQETQYF. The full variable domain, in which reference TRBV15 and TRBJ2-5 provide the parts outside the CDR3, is DAMVIQNPRYQVTQFGKPVTLSCSQTLNHNVMYWYQQKSSQAPKLLFHYYDKDFNNEADTPDNFQSRRPNTSFCFLDIRSPGLGDTAMYLCATSRDRLQETQYFGPGTRLLVL.

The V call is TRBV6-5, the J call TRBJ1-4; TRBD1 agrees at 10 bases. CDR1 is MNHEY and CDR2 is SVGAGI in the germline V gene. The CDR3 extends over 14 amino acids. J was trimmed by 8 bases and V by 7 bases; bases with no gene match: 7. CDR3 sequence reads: CASTRQGAGEKLFF. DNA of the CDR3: TGTGCCAGCACTAGACAGGGGGCGGGGGAAAAACTGTTTTTT.

As DNA, the CDR3 is TGTGCCAGCAGTTTGTCCCTTGTTTCACCCCTCCACTTT. It specifies CASSLSLVSPLHF. V is TRBV12-3 or TRBV12-4 and J is TRBJ1-6; D gene unclear. The V and J ends lost 3 bases and 9 bases respectively, with 9 bases between them. The CDR3 is 13 residues long.